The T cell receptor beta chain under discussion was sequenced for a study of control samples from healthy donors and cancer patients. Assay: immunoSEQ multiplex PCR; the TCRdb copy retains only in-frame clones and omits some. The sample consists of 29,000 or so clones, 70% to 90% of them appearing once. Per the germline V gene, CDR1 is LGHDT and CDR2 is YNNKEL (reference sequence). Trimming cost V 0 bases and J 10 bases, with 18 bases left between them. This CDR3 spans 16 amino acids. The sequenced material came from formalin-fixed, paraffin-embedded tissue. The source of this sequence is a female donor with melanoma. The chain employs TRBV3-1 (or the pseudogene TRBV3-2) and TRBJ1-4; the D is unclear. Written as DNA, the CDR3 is TGTGCCAGCAGCCAAGATCTAGCAGGCACCGGAGGAAAACTGTTTTTT. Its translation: CASSQDLAGTGGKLFF.